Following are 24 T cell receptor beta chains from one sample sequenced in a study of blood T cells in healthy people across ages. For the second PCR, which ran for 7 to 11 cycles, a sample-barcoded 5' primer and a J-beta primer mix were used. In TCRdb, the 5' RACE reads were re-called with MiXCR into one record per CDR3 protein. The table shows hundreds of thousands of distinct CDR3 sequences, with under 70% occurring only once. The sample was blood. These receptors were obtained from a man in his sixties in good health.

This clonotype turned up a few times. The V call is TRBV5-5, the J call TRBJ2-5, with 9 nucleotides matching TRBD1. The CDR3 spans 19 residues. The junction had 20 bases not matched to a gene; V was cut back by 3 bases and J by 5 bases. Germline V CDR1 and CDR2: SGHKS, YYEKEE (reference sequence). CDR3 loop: CASSSLGVGQGGSGETQYF. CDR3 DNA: TGTGCCAGCAGCTCTCTAGGCGTGGGACAGGGAGGTTCGGGGGAGACCCAGTACTTC.

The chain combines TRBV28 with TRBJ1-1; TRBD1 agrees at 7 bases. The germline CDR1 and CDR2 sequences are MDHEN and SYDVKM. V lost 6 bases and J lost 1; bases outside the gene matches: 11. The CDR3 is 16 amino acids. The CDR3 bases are TGTGCCAGCAGCATTGCCCCCGGGACAGCGAACACTGAAGCTTTCTTT. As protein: CASSIAPGTANTEAFF.

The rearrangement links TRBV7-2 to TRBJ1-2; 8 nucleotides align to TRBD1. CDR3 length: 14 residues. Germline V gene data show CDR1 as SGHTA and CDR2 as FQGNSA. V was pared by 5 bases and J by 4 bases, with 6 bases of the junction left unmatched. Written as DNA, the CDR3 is TGTGCCAGCAGCCCCGCAGGGGGCGGCTATGGCTACACCTTC. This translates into CASSPAGGGYGYTF.

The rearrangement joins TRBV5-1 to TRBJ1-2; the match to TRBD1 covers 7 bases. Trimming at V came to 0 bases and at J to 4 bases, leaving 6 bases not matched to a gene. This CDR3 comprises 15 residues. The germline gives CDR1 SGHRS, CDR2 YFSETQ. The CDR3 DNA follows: TGCGCCAGCAGCTTGGGGGAACAGGGGCCCTATGGCTACACCTTC. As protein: CASSLGEQGPYGYTF.

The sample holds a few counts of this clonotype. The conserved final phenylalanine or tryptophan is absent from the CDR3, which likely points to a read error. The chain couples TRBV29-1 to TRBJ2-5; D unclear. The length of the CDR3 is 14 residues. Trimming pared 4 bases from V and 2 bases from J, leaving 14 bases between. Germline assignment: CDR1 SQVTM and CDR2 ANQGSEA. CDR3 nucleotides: TGCAGCGTTGGTTGGGCCAGAAGACAAGAGACCCAGTACGTC. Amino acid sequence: CSVGWARRQETQYV.

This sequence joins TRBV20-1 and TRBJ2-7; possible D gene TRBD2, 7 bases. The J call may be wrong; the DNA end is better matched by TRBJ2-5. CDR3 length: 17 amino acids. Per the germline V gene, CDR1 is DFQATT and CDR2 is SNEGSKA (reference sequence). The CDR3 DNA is TGCAGTGCTAGAGACATCGGGGGGCAGGGACCTAAAGAGACCCAGTACTTC. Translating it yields CSARDIGGQGPKETQYF.

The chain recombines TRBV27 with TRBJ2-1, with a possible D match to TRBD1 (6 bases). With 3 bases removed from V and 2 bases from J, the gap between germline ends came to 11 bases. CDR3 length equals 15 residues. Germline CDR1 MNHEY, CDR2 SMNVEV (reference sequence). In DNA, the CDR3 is TGTGCCAGCAGTTTGGGGGCTAACCCCTACAATGAGCAGTTCTTC. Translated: CASSLGANPYNEQFF.

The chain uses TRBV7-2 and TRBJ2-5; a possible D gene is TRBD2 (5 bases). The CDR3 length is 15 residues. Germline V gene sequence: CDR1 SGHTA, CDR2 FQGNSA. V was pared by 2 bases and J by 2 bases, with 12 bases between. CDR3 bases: TGTGCCAGCAGCTTACAGTCTACTAGGCAAGAGACCCAGTACTTC. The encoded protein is CASSLQSTRQETQYF. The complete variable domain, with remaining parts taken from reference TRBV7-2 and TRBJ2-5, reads GAGVSQSPSNKVTEKGKDVELRCDPISGHTALYWYRQSLGQGLEFLIYFQGNSAPDKSGLPSDRFSAERTGGSVSTLTIQRTQQEDSAVYLCASSLQSTRQETQYFGPGTRLLVL.

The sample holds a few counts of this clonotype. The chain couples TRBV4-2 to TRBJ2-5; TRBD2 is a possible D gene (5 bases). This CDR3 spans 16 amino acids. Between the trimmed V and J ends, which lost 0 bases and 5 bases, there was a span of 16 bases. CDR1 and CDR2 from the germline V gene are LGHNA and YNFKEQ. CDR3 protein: CASSQDFQRFRETQYF. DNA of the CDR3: TGTGCCAGCAGCCAAGACTTCCAGCGGTTTCGGGAGACCCAGTACTTC.

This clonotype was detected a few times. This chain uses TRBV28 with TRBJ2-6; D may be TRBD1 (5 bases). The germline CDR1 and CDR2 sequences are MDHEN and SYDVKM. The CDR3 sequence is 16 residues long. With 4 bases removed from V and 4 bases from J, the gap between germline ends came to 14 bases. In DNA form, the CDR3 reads TGTGCCAGCAGTTCCCCCGAGGCAGGGGGGGCCAACGTCCTGACTTTC. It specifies CASSSPEAGGANVLTF.

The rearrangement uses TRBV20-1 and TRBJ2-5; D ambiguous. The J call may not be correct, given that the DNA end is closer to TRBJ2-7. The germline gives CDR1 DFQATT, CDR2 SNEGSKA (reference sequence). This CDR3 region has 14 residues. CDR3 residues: CSARRPGQFYEQYF. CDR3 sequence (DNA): TGCAGTGCTAGACGCCCCGGGCAGTTCTACGAGCAGTACTTC.

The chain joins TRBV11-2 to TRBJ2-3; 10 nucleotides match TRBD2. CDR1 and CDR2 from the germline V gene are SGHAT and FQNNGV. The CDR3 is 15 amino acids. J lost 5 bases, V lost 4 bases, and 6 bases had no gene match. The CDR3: CASSSQRGGQDTQYF. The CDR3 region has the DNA TGTGCCAGCAGCTCGCAGCGGGGGGGCCAAGATACGCAGTATTTT.

The DNA for the CDR3 is TGCAGTGCTGGTGGACAGGTGGGCAATTCACCCCTCCACTTT. Its protein is CSAGGQVGNSPLHF. This chain joins TRBV20-1 and TRBJ1-6; 7 bases line up with TRBD1. Germline V gives CDR1 DFQATT, CDR2 SNEGSKA (reference sequence). This CDR3 spans 14 amino acids. The trim removed 5 bases at V and 7 bases at J, leaving 8 bases unmatched.

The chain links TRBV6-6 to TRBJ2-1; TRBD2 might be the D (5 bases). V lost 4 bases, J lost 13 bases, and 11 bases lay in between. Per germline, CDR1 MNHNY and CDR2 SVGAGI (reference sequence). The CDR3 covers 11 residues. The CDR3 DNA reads TGTGCCAGCAGTTCACCGGACTCCCAGTTCTTC. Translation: CASSSPDSQFF.

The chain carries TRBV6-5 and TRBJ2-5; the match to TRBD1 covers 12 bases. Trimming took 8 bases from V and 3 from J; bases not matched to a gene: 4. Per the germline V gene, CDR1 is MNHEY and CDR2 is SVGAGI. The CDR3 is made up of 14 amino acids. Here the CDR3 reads CASGDRGREETQYF. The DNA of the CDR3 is TGTGCCAGCGGGGACAGGGGGCGGGAAGAGACCCAGTACTTC.

The CDR3 loop reads CASSQDMPRFEDTQYF. The CDR3 coding sequence is TGTGCCAGCAGCCAGGACATGCCCCGTTTTGAAGATACGCAGTATTTT. This chain joins TRBV7-9 and TRBJ2-3; D is possibly TRBD1 (5 bases). The CDR3 runs 16 residues. Between the trimmed V and J ends, which lost 5 bases and 5 bases, there was a span of 20 bases. CDR1 and CDR2 from the germline V gene are SEHNR and FQNEAQ (reference sequence).

The CDR3 region is CSAGQGDYGYTF. The DNA for the CDR3 is TGCAGCGCTGGACAGGGAGACTATGGCTACACCTTC. The chain has TRBV29-1 and TRBJ1-2; 8 nucleotides line up with TRBD1. Germline loops: CDR1 SQVTM, CDR2 ANQGSEA. Trimming at V came to 7 bases and at J to 3 bases, leaving 4 bases not matched to a gene. The CDR3 covers 12 residues. The whole variable domain, filled in from reference TRBV29-1 and TRBJ1-2, reads SAVISQKPSRDICQRGTSLTIQCQVDSQVTMMFWYRQQPGQSLTLIATANQGSEATYESGFVIDKFPISRPNLTFSTLTVSNMSPEDSSIYLCSAGQGDYGYTFGSGTRLTVV.

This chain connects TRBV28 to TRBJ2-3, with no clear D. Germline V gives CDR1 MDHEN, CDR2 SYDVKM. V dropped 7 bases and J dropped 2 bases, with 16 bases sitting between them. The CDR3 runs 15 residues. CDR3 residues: CASTEGARFTDTQYF. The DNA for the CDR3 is TGTGCCAGCACCGAAGGCGCTAGGTTCACAGATACGCAGTATTTT.

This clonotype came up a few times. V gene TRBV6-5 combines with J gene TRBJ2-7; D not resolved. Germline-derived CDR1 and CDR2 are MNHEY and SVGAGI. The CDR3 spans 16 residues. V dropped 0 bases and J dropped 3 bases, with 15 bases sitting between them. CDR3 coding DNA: TGTGCCAGCAGTTACTCGATTGCCCAGAGAAACTACGAGCAGTACTTC. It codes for CASSYSIAQRNYEQYF.

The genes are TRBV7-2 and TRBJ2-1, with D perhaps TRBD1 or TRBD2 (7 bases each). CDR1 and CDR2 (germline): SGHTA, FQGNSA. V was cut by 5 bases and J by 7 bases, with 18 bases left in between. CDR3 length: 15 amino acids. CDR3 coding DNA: TGTGCCAGCAGCCCCCGACCGCAGGGGGGGAATGAGCAGTTCTTC. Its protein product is CASSPRPQGGNEQFF.

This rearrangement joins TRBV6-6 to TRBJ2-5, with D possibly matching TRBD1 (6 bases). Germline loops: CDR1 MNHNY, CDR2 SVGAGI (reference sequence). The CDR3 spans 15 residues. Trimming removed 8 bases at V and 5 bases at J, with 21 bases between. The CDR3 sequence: CASVYRDRRGETQYF. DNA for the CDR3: TGTGCCAGCGTTTACCGGGACCGAAGGGGGGAGACCCAGTACTTC.

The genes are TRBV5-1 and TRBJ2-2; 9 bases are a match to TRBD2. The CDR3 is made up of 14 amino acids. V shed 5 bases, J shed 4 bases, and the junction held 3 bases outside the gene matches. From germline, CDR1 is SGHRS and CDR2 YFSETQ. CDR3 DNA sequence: TGCGCCAGCAGGGCTAGCGGGGCCACCGGGGAGCTGTTTTTT. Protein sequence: CASRASGATGELFF.

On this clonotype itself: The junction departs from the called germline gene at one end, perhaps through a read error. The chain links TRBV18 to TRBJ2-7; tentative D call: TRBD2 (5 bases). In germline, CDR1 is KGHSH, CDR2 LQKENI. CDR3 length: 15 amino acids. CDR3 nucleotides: TGTGCCAACTCACCACCGGGTGCGCAGGACTCCGAGCAGTACTTC. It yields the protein CANSPPGAQDSEQYF.

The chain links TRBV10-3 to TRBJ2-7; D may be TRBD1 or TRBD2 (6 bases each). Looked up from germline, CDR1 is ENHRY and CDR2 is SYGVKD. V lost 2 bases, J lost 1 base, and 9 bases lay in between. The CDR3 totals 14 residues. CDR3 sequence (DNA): TGTGCCATCAGTGAGGAGGGGGGTTCCTACGAGCAGTACTTC. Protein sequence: CAISEEGGSYEQYF.